This TCR beta chain was identified in a study of T-cell memory formation after mild COVID-19. TCRdb re-derived calls from the 5' RACE reads in MiXCR, one entry per CDR3 protein. The sample consists of hundreds of thousands of distinct CDR3 sequences, 15% of them appearing once. From germline, CDR1 is SGHVS and CDR2 FNYEAQ. The CDR3 length is 17 residues. Losses at the gene ends were 0 bases for V and 3 bases for J; bases not matched to a gene: 2. The sequence derives from an adult woman who had mild COVID-19 (a few samples of this study predate the infection). Cell type and time point are not known. The specimen was PBMCs or a T cell subset sorted from them (not recorded which). The V gene is TRBV7-6, the J gene TRBJ2-2; 12 bases match TRBD1. CDR3 sequence reads: CASSLAGQGADTGELFF. CDR3 bases: TGTGCCAGCAGCTTAGCGGGACAGGGGGCAGACACCGGGGAGCTGTTTTTT.